Shown below are 27 T cell receptor beta chains from a single sample sequenced in a study of memory CD4+ T cells and cytomegalovirus serostatus. TCRdb's table, derived via immunoSEQ multiplex PCR, lists solely in-frame clones and lacks some. Seen here are tens of thousands of clones, approximately 75% observed once, and the top ten hold less than 1.2%. The sort gate was single viable CD3+CD4+CD8-CD45RO+ cells for memory CD4+ T cells. The sample comprised memory CD4+ T cells from blood. Receptors were obtained from an adult in good health and CMV-seronegative.

The V gene is TRBV9, the J gene TRBJ1-4; 7 bases agree with TRBD1. CDR1 is SGDLS, CDR2 YYNGEE, per germline. This CDR3 comprises 15 residues. Trimming removed 3 bases from V and 4 bases from J; junction bases left unmatched: 6. In DNA form, the CDR3 reads TGTGCCAGCAGCGCCTGGACAGGAGGTAATGAAAAACTGTTTTTT. Encoded protein: CASSAWTGGNEKLFF. Full variable domain (remainder filled in from reference TRBV9 and TRBJ1-4): DSGVTQTPKHLITATGQRVTLRCSPRSGDLSVYWYQQSLDQGLQFLIQYYNGEERAKGNILERFSAQQFPDLHSELNLSSLELGDSALYFCASSAWTGGNEKLFFGSGTQLSVL.

This clone was counted a few times. This sequence joins TRBV29-1 and TRBJ1-1; possibly TRBD1 for D (5 bases). The V gene lost 3 bases and the J gene lost 7 bases, with 18 bases spanning the gap. This CDR3 has 14 amino acids. Looked up from germline, CDR1 is SQVTM and CDR2 is ANQGSEA. The DNA of the CDR3 is TGCAGCGTTGAGACTCCCGGGACCCTGTTTGAAGCTTTCTTT. The encoded protein is CSVETPGTLFEAFF.

The rearrangement joins TRBV5-4 to TRBJ2-5; TRBD1 matches at 8 bases. This CDR3 is 13 amino acids long. V was clipped by 2 bases and J by 6 bases; unmatched bases: 3. Per the germline V gene, CDR1 is SGHNT and CDR2 is YYREEE (reference sequence). CDR3 in DNA: TGTGCCAGCAGCTTCGACAGGGGAAAGACCCAGTACTTC. It yields the protein CASSFDRGKTQYF.

V gene TRBV6-4 combines with J gene TRBJ2-5; unclear D gene. This CDR3 is 15 amino acids long. Per germline, CDR1 MRHNA and CDR2 SNTAGT. V was trimmed by 0 bases and J by 5 bases, leaving 13 bases between them. CDR3 in DNA: TGTGCCAGCAGTGACTCGGATACAGAATACGAGACCCAGTACTTC. Its protein product is CASSDSDTEYETQYF.

The chain joins TRBV4-2 to TRBJ1-4; D is ambiguous. Germline-derived CDR1 and CDR2 are LGHNA and YNFKEQ. V was trimmed by 2 bases and J by 0 bases, leaving 4 bases between them. The CDR3 length is 14 residues. The CDR3 coding sequence is TGTGCCAGCAGCCAACAGGCAACTAATGAAAAACTGTTTTTT. Its translation is CASSQQATNEKLFF.

The genes are TRBV11-1 and TRBJ2-2, with D unclear. V lost 5 bases and J lost 6, with 10 bases in between. Germline V lookup: CDR1 SGHAT, CDR2 FQDESV (reference sequence). This CDR3 contains 13 residues. The CDR3 coding sequence is TGTGCCAGCAGCCCTCGGGCGGCCGGGGAGCTGTTTTTT. This gives the protein CASSPRAAGELFF.

The chain is built from TRBV7-3 and TRBJ1-2; perhaps TRBD1 as D (5 bases). V was clipped by 5 bases and J by 2 bases, with 15 bases between them. Germline V gives CDR1 SGHTA, CDR2 FQGTGA. This CDR3 is 15 amino acids long. CDR3 loop: CASSQSPGQNYGYTF. DNA of the CDR3: TGTGCCAGCAGCCAGAGTCCGGGGCAGAACTATGGCTACACCTTC.

This clone was counted between two and nine times. The gene calls are TRBV2 and TRBJ1-1; possibly TRBD1 for D (5 bases). CDR1 and CDR2 from the germline V gene are SNHLY and FYNNEI. The V gene lost 3 bases and the J gene lost 3 bases, with 11 bases spanning the gap. The CDR3 loop spans 14 amino acids. The CDR3: CASSDKGGDTEAFF. The CDR3 nucleotides read TGTGCCAGCAGTGATAAGGGAGGGGACACTGAAGCTTTCTTT.

Concerning this clone: This same CDR3 is encoded by further DNA sequences in the sample. The V call is TRBV7-2, the J call TRBJ2-7, with 9 nucleotides matching TRBD1. The CDR3 extends over 15 amino acids. Per the germline V gene, CDR1 is SGHTA and CDR2 is FQGNSA. The V segment lost 5 bases and the J segment 3 bases; nucleotides outside the gene matches: 8. CDR3 sequence (DNA): TGTGCCAGCAGCCTTCAAGACAGGGGGTTCTACGAGCAGTACTTC. Protein product: CASSLQDRGFYEQYF.

This clone has a single count. DNA for the CDR3: TGTGCCAGACCCCGCTCAAGGCAACAGTACTTC. Residues: CARPRSRQQYF. This chain connects TRBV5-6 to TRBJ2-7; D is undetermined. Germline values: CDR1 SGHDT, CDR2 YYEEEE. V was clipped by 8 bases and J by 10 bases, with 16 bases between them. The CDR3 length is 11 residues.

The chain couples TRBV14 to TRBJ2-7, with 13 bases aligning to TRBD2. Unmatched junction bases numbered 11, after V lost 4 bases and J lost 2 bases. The CDR3 is made up of 18 amino acids. Germline CDR1 reads SGHDN; CDR2 reads FVKESK. The CDR3 region is CASSLVRTSGSRTYEQYF. The CDR3 DNA follows: TGTGCCAGCAGCCTCGTCAGGACTAGCGGGAGTCGAACCTACGAGCAGTACTTC.

This chain joins TRBV9 and TRBJ2-4, with D perhaps matching TRBD1 or TRBD2 (6 bases each). Germline values: CDR1 SGDLS, CDR2 YYNGEE. Trimming took 0 bases from V and 5 from J, leaving 18 bases between them. The CDR3 extends over 17 amino acids. CDR3 sequence (DNA): TGTGCCAGCAGCGTAGCTGCCCCGGGGGCGGTCGAAAACATTCAGTACTTC. This codes for CASSVAAPGAVENIQYF. Combining the CDR3 with reference TRBV9 and TRBJ2-4 gives the whole variable domain DSGVTQTPKHLITATGQRVTLRCSPRSGDLSVYWYQQSLDQGLQFLIQYYNGEERAKGNILERFSAQQFPDLHSELNLSSLELGDSALYFCASSVAAPGAVENIQYFGAGTRLSVL.

The chain links TRBV10-2 to TRBJ1-4; 7 bases are shared with TRBD1. J lost 11 bases, V lost 8 bases, and 5 bases had no gene match. CDR1 WSHSY and CDR2 SAAADI come from the germline V gene. The CDR3 covers 11 residues. CDR3 sequence reads: CASGGRGKLFF. CDR3 sequence (DNA): TGCGCCAGCGGGGGCAGGGGGAAACTGTTTTTT.

The rearrangement uses TRBV5-1 and TRBJ2-3, with a tentative D call TRBD1 (5 bases). CDR1 is SGHRS and CDR2 is YFSETQ in the germline V gene. The CDR3 covers 16 residues. Between the trimmed V and J ends, which lost 2 bases and 5 bases, there was a span of 18 bases. Written as DNA, the CDR3 is TGCGCCAGCAGCTTTTCGCCAGGGTCAAGTGGAGATACGCAGTATTTT. It codes for CASSFSPGSSGDTQYF.

The V call is TRBV10-2, the J call TRBJ2-4; a weak D match, TRBD2 (6 bases). Germline assignment: CDR1 WSHSY and CDR2 SAAADI. Trimming removed 3 bases from V and 2 bases from J, with 8 bases in between. The CDR3 length is 14 residues. The CDR3 DNA reads as TGCGCCAGCAGTGACGGGGGATCCAAAAACATTCAGTACTTC. Its protein product is CASSDGGSKNIQYF.

The CDR3 loop is CASSDGNGYTF. In DNA form, the CDR3 reads TGTGCCAGCAGTGACGGAAATGGCTACACCTTC. The chain employs TRBV6-1 and TRBJ1-2, with D hard to call. The CDR3 loop spans 11 amino acids. The germline V gene encodes CDR1 MNHNS and CDR2 SASEGT. Deletions cut 3 bases from V and 6 bases from J, with 5 bases between.

The chain links TRBV6-5 to TRBJ2-2; D is perhaps TRBD2 (5 bases). The V gene's germline CDR1 is MNHEY and CDR2 SVGAGI. The length of the CDR3 is 14 residues. V was trimmed by 7 bases and J by 8 bases, leaving 17 bases between them. The CDR3 nucleotides read TGTGCCAGCACTCCCGCGGGTTATGGAGGGGAGCTGTTTTTT. It yields the protein CASTPAGYGGELFF.

The chain has TRBV10-3 and TRBJ2-5, with TRBD2 matching 9 bases. The CDR3 is 16 residues long. CDR1 is ENHRY and CDR2 is SYGVKD in the germline V gene. V shed 6 bases and J 2 bases; nucleotides not matched to a gene: 10. The CDR3: CAIRLGTSRFQETQYF. CDR3 nucleotide sequence: TGTGCCATCAGACTCGGGACTAGCCGATTTCAAGAGACCCAGTACTTC.

The chain employs TRBV21-1 and TRBJ1-2; TRBD1 is the table's D call and was not checked against the DNA. TRBV21-1 is an annotated pseudogene. CDR3 length: 17 residues. The CDR3 DNA reads as TGTGCCAGCAGCAAAGCTTTGGGCCAGGGTAAAAGAGATGGCTACACCTTC. It yields the protein CASSKALGQGKRDGYTF.

The chain employs TRBV11-2 and TRBJ2-3; 11 bases fit TRBD2. The CDR3 loop spans 17 amino acids. J was trimmed by 1 base and V by 6 bases; bases with no gene match: 9. Germline CDR1 is SGHAT and CDR2 is FQNNGV. CDR3 bases: TGTGCCAGCAGGAGCGGGAGGGGACTAGCGGGCACAGATACGCAGTATTTT. This sequence encodes CASRSGRGLAGTDTQYF.

This sequence joins TRBV27 and TRBJ2-1; weak D call: TRBD1 (6 bases). The CDR3 extends over 17 amino acids. From germline, CDR1 is MNHEY and CDR2 SMNVEV (reference sequence). The V and J ends lost 5 bases and 4 bases respectively, with 21 bases between them. The CDR3 reads CASSAEGHRGSYNEQFF. CDR3 coding DNA: TGTGCCAGCAGTGCCGAGGGACATCGTGGTTCGTACAATGAGCAGTTCTTC.

The chain employs TRBV4-1 and TRBJ2-1; 12 bases align to TRBD2. V trimming: 0 bases; J trimming: 3 bases; junction bases outside the gene matches: 6. In germline, CDR1 is MGHRA, CDR2 YSYEKL. The CDR3 sequence is 18 residues long. The CDR3 loop is CASSQELAGGPFYNEQFF. CDR3 nucleotide sequence: TGCGCCAGCAGCCAAGAGCTAGCGGGGGGGCCGTTCTACAATGAGCAGTTCTTC.

A single count supports this clone. The germline gene is not matched at one end of the junction; a read error may be the cause. V gene TRBV7-7 combines with J gene TRBJ2-5, with TRBD1 identical over 8 bases. CDR3 size: 12 residues. Germline CDR1 is SSHAT and CDR2 is FNYEAQ (reference sequence). In nucleotides, the CDR3 is TGTGCTAGCACCGGACAGGGAGAGACCCAGTACTTC. Translating it yields CASTGQGETQYF.

This clone has just a few counts. The rearrangement links TRBV18 to TRBJ1-5, with 8 bases fitting TRBD1. The length of the CDR3 is 15 residues. J lost 5 bases, V lost 3 bases, and 6 bases had no gene match. The germline gives CDR1 KGHSH, CDR2 LQKENI. Here the CDR3 DNA reads TGTGCCAGCTCACCTGGACAGGGATTTGATCAGCCCCAGCATTTT. Amino acid sequence: CASSPGQGFDQPQHF. Full variable domain (missing parts from reference TRBV18 and TRBJ1-5): NAGVMQNPRHLVRRRGQEARLRCSPMKGHSHVYWYRQLPEEGLKFMVYLQKENIIDESGMPKERFSAEFPKEGPSILRIQQVVRGDSAAYFCASSPGQGFDQPQHFGDGTRLSIL.

CDR3 region: CASSLLRGGMNGYTF. The CDR3 nucleotides are TGTGCCAGCAGCTTGCTTCGGGGAGGGATGAATGGCTACACCTTC. The chain carries TRBV7-2 and TRBJ1-2, with D hard to call. Germline-derived CDR1 and CDR2 are SGHTA and FQGNSA. The CDR3 is 15 amino acids. With 3 bases removed from V and 6 bases from J, the gap between germline ends came to 17 bases.

The V and J genes are TRBV27 and TRBJ1-3; 7 positions agree with TRBD1. The V gene end was trimmed by 4 bases and the J gene end by 4 bases; junction bases not matched to a gene: 16. This CDR3 contains 18 residues. Per germline, CDR1 MNHEY and CDR2 SMNVEV (reference sequence). The CDR3, as DNA: TGTGCCAGCAGTTCCCTAACCAGGGTTGACAGGGCCGGAAACACCATATATTTT. As protein: CASSSLTRVDRAGNTIYF.

J is TRBJ2-6 and V is TRBV4-3; D is uncertain. The CDR3 spans 18 residues. Germline CDR1 LGHNA, CDR2 YSLEER. Trimming took off 4 bases at V and 0 bases at J, with 16 bases between the two ends. The CDR3 spells CASSLSEYSASGANVLTF. Here the CDR3 DNA reads TGCGCCAGCAGCCTTTCGGAGTATTCCGCCTCTGGGGCCAACGTCCTGACTTTC.